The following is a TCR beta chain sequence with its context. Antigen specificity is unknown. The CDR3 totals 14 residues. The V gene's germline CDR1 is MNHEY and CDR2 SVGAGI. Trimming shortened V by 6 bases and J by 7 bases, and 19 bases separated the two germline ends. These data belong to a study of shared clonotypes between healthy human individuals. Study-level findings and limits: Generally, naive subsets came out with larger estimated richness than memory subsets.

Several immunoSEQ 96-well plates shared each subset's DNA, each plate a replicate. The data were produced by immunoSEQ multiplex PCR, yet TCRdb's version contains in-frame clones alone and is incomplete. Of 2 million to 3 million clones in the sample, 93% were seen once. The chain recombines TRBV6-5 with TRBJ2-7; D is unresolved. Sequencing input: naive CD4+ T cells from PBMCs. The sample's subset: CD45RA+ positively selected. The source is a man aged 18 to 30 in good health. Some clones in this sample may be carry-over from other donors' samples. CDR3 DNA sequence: TGTGCCAGCAGGCGAGTTTTTGGAGAATGGGAGCAGTACTTC. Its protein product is CASRRVFGEWEQYF.